These 5 T cell receptor beta chains were all obtained from the same sample, sequenced in a study of beta chain features in type 1 diabetes. The study's findings and limits: Shortening of TCRB CDR3s, moderate but significant, appeared in all four CD4+ subsets of Type 1 diabetes patients.

Reverse transcribing all isolated RNA meant expressed TCRB transcripts were sequenced. The repertoire was sequenced with immunoSEQ multiplex PCR; TCRdb's copy has only in-frame clones and lacks some. The repertoire holds hundreds of thousands of clones, with about an eighth as singletons. Their target antigens are unknown. The specimen was naive CD4+ T cells from blood. The receptors were gathered from a man younger than 35 with type 1 diabetes.

The gene calls are TRBV7-9 and TRBJ2-5, with D perhaps matching TRBD2 (6 bases). CDR1 is SEHNR, CDR2 FQNEAQ, per germline (reference sequence). Trimming pared 1 base from V and 4 bases from J, leaving 10 bases between. This CDR3 is 14 amino acids long. The CDR3 spells CASSLVASVETQYF. The CDR3 nucleotides are TGTGCCAGCAGCTTAGTTGCTAGCGTAGAGACCCAGTACTTC.

This clone was detected only a few times. An end of the junction differs from the germline gene, which may be a read error. This sequence joins TRBV7-2 and TRBJ2-1, with a weak D call TRBD2 (6 bases). Germline V gives CDR1 SGHTA, CDR2 FQGNSA. This CDR3 comprises 14 residues. The CDR3 DNA sequence: TGTGCCAGCAGCTCTCCCGGGAGCTACTATGAGCAGTTCTTC. Its protein is CASSSPGSYYEQFF. The whole variable domain, filled in from reference TRBV7-2 and TRBJ2-1, reads GAGVSQSPSNKVTEKGKDVELRCDPISGHTALYWYRQSLGQGLEFLIYFQGNSAPDKSGLPSDRFSAERTGGSVSTLTIQRTQQEDSAVYLCASSSPGSYYEQFFGPGTRLTVL.

The chain has TRBV6-6 and TRBJ1-2, with 8 bases identical to TRBD1. V dropped 4 bases and J dropped 4; count of bases not matched to a gene: 8. Germline-derived CDR1 and CDR2 are MNHNY and SVGAGI (reference sequence). The CDR3 runs 15 residues. CDR3 residues: CASSLGQGAGYGYTF. CDR3 sequence (DNA): TGTGCCAGCAGTTTGGGGCAGGGGGCGGGCTATGGCTACACCTTC.

The V call is TRBV30, the J call TRBJ1-6; perhaps TRBD1 as D (6 bases). Trimming took 3 bases from V and 7 from J, leaving 10 bases between them. CDR3 length: 13 residues. Germline loops: CDR1 GTSNPN, CDR2 SVGIG (reference sequence). CDR3 loop: CAWSDRKNSPLHF. The CDR3 DNA is TGTGCCTGGAGCGACAGGAAGAATTCACCCCTCCACTTT.

The gene calls are TRBV29-1 and TRBJ1-1; TRBD1 might be the D (6 bases). This CDR3 region has 13 residues. Germline V gene sequence: CDR1 SQVTM, CDR2 ANQGSEA. The V end lost 6 bases, the J end lost 2 bases, and 13 bases lay between the germline ends. The CDR3 nucleotides are TGCAGCGTCAGAGAGGACAGTAACACTGAAGCTTTCTTT. Residues: CSVREDSNTEAFF.